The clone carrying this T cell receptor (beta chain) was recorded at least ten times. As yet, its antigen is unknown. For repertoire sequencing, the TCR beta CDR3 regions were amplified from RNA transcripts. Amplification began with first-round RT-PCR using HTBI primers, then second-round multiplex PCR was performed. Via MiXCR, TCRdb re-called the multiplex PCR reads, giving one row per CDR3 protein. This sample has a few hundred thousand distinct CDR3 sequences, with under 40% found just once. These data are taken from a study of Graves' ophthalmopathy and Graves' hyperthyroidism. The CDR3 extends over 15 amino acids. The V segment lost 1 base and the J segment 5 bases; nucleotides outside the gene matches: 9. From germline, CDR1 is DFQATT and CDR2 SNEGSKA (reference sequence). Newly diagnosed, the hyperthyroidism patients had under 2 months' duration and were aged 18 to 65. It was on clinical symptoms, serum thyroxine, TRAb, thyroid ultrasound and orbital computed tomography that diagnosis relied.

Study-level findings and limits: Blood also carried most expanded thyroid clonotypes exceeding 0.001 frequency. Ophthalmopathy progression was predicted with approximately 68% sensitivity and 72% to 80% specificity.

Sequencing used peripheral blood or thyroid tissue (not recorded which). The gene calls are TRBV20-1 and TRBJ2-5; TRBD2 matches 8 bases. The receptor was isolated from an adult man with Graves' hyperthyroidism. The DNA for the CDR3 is TGCAGTGCTAGAGCAGCGGGAGAGACCCGGGAGACCCAGTACTTC. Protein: CSARAAGETRETQYF.